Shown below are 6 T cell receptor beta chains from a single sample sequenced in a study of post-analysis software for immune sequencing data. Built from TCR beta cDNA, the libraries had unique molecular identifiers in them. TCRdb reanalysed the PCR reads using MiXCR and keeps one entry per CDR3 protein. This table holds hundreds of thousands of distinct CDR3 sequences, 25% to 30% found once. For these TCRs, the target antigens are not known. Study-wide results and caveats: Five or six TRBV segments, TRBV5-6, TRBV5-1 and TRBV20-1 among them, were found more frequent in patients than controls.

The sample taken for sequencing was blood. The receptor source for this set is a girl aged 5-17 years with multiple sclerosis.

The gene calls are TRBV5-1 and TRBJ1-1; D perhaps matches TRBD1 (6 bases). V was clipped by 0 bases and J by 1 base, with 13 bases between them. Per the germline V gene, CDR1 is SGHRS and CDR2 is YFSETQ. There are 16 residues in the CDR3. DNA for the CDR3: TGCGCCAGCAGCTTGGGCAGGGGCCTCGGGAACACTGAAGCTTTCTTT. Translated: CASSLGRGLGNTEAFF. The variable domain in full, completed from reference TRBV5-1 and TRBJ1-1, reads KAGVTQTPRYLIKTRGQQVTLSCSPISGHRSVSWYQQTPGQGLQFLFEYFSETQRNKGNFPGRFSGRQFSNSRSEMNVSTLELGDSALYLCASSLGRGLGNTEAFFGQGTRLTVV.

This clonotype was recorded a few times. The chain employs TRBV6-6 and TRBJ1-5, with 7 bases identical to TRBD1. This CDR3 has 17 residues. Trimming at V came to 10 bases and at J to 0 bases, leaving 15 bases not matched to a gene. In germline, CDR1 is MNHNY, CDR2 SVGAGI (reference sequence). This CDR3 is CATSQGGSVYSNQPQHF. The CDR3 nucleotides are TGTGCCACTTCCCAGGGGGGGTCGGTCTATAGCAATCAGCCCCAGCATTTT.

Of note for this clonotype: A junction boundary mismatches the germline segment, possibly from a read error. CDR3 bases: TGTGCCGGCAGCCCCACAGGGGTGGGATTTGAGCAGTACTTC. Protein sequence: CAGSPTGVGFEQYF. V is TRBV11-2 and J is TRBJ2-5; 7 nucleotides match TRBD1. Germline CDR1 is SGHAT and CDR2 is FQNNGV. The CDR3 has 14 amino acids.

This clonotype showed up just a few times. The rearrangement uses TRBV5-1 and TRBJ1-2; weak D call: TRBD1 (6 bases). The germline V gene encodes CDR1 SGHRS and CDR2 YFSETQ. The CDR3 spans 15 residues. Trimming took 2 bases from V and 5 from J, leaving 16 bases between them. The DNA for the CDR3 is TGCGCCAGCAGCTTAAGGGACACCGGTTCGTATGGCTACACCTTC. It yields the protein CASSLRDTGSYGYTF.

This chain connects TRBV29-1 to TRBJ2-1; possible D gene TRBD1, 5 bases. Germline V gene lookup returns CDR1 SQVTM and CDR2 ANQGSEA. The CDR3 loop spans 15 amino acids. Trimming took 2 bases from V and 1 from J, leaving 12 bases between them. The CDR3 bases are TGCAGCGTTGAACAGGGCGGCAGGTCCTACAATGAGCAGTTCTTC. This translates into CSVEQGGRSYNEQFF.

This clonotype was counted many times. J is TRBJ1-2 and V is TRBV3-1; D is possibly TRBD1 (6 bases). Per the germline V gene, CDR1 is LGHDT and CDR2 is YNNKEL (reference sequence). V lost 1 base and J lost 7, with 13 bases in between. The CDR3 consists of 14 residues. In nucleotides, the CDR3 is TGTGCCAGCAGCCAAGTGGACAGAGGCGGTGGCTACACCTTC. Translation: CASSQVDRGGGYTF.